This section outlines one TCR beta chain sequence together with its context. The antigen is unknown. The data derive from a study of T cells in localized non-small cell lung cancer. General study results and limits: The highest T cell clonality was in uninvolved adjacent lung, above tumor.

Libraries were prepared by immunoSEQ multiplex PCR; TCRdb keeps only in-frame clonotypes and omits some of them. The table includes roughly 38,000 clones, about 88% detected once. V gave up 4 bases and J gave up 4 bases, with 11 bases separating them. Per germline, CDR1 SNHLY and CDR2 FYNNEI. This CDR3 region has 14 residues. The TCR originated in a woman between 18 and 55 years old with stage III lung adenocarcinoma. The chain is built from TRBV2 and TRBJ1-5, with unresolved D. Here the sequenced sample was peripheral blood, taken before any cancer treatment. The CDR3 nucleotides read TGTGCCAGCAGTGTGTGGCAGTCAAATCAGCCCCAGCATTTT. This gives the protein CASSVWQSNQPQHF.